The rows below give T cell receptor beta chains drawn from one sample of a study of T-cell reconstitution after alpha-beta-depleted transplantation in children. TCRdb ran MiXCR on the PCR reads and lists one entry per CDR3 protein. Counted here are some 440,000 distinct CDR3 sequences, around 16% occurring once; the ten biggest clones make up 25% to 35%. The input for sequencing was PBMCs, mostly from graft donor cells, taken 360 days after TCRalphabeta/CD19-depleted stem cell transplant. These receptors all stem from a boy in the first two years of life who had a stem cell transplant for Wiskott-Aldrich syndrome, so the T cells may come from the graft donor. CDR3s include the opening cysteine and the closing phenylalanine or tryptophan. The D gene is left open where the match is weak. Clone size is given for some rows only: seen once, a few or many times, or a class if the clone is expanded.

TRBJ2-7	.	TRBV12-3/TRBV12-4	few	TGTGCCAGCAGTAGAGAGACAGCCTACTACGAGCAGTACTTC	CASSRETAYYEQYF
TRBJ2-3	.	TRBV5-1	.	TGCGCCAGCAGCCCCGGGACCAGCACAGATACGCAGTATTTT	CASSPGTSTDTQYF
TRBJ1-1	.	TRBV29-1	.	TGCAGCGCGGAGAGGGTGAACACTGAAGCTTTCTTT	CSAERVNTEAFF
TRBJ2-2	TRBD2	TRBV4-3	few	TGCGCCAGCAGCCAAAGACTAGCATTTGGTTCCGGGGAGCTGTTTTTT	CASSQRLAFGSGELFF
TRBJ2-2	.	TRBV29-1	.	TGCAGCGTTGAAGTGGGGAAGGGTGTGAACACCGGGGAGCTGTTTTTT	CSVEVGKGVNTGELFF
TRBJ1-5	TRBD1	TRBV10-3	few	TGTGCCATCAGTGGGACAGGGGGTCAGCCCCAGCATTTT	CAISGTGGQPQHF
TRBJ2-5	.	TRBV29-1	.	TGCAGCGCCCCCGGAGGGCGAGAGACCCAGTACTTC	CSAPGGRETQYF
TRBJ1-5	.	TRBV4-2	few	TGTGCCAGCAGCCCAGGGGTTCTTAGCAATCAGCCCCAGCATTTT	CASSPGVLSNQPQHF
TRBJ2-4	.	TRBV20-1	.	TGCAGTGCTAGACCTGGATCAGGGCCGGAGGCCAAAAACATTCAGTACTTC	CSARPGSGPEAKNIQYF
TRBJ2-7	TRBD2	TRBV6-1	.	TGTGCCAGCAGTCCAAATGGGAGGGCCTACGAGCAGTACTTC	CASSPNGRAYEQYF
TRBJ2-2	.	TRBV30	few	TGTGCCTGGAGTGTACAATTGAGTACCGGGGAGCTGTTTTTT	CAWSVQLSTGELFF
TRBJ2-1	.	TRBV21-1	.	TGTGCCAGCAGCCCGACTAGCGGGGGGCGGTCTTTCTACAATGAGCAGTTCTTC	CASSPTSGGRSFYNEQFF
TRBJ2-3	.	TRBV11-2	few	TGTGCCAGCGTCCCCAGACCCCTGGATACGCAGTATTTT	CASVPRPLDTQYF
TRBJ1-6	.	TRBV12-3/TRBV12-4	.	TGTGCCAGCAGTTTACAGTCCAATTCACCCCTCCACTTT	CASSLQSNSPLHF
TRBJ2-5	.	TRBV7-2	.	TGTGCCAGCAGCTTAGCGATGGTGGAGACCCAGTACTTC	CASSLAMVETQYF
TRBJ2-5	.	TRBV28	.	TGTGCCAGCAGTTTCACAGGCCTCCAAGAGACCCAGTACTTC	CASSFTGLQETQYF
TRBJ2-2	TRBD2	TRBV3-1	few	TGTGCCAGCAGCCGATTCCCTAGCGGGAGTTATACCGGGGAGCTGTTTTTT	CASSRFPSGSYTGELFF
TRBJ2-7	.	TRBV5-1	.	TGCGCCAGCAGCACCGGACAGTTTCCCCTTTACGAGCAGTACTTC	CASSTGQFPLYEQYF
TRBJ1-1	.	TRBV4-1	few	TGCGCCAGCAGCCAAGGACACCTGGGGGCTGAAGCTTTCTTT	CASSQGHLGAEAFF
TRBJ2-7	.	TRBV3-1	.	TGTGCCAGCAGCCAGGCCGGACGATTTGTCCACTACGAGCAGTACTTC	CASSQAGRFVHYEQYF
TRBJ2-2	.	TRBV12-3/TRBV12-4	.	TGTGCCAGCAGTTTTTGGGGGCTGAACACCGGGGAGCTGTTTTTT	CASSFWGLNTGELFF
TRBJ2-6	.	TRBV5-1	few	TGCGCCAGCGGATCTGGGGCCAACGTCCTGACTTTC	CASGSGANVLTF
TRBJ2-1	TRBD2	TRBV20-1	few	TGCAGTGCTAATAAGCGGGAGTACCACAATGAGCAGTTCTTC	CSANKREYHNEQFF
TRBJ2-1	TRBD1	TRBV10-1	.	TGCGCCAGTACTCTGGGACAGGGGGCCGATGAGCAGTTCTTC	CASTLGQGADEQFF
TRBJ2-7	.	TRBV29-1	many	TGCAGCGTTGCCGCGGGACAAGTCCTCTACGAGCAGTACTTC	CSVAAGQVLYEQYF
TRBJ2-3	TRBD2	TRBV29-1	.	TGCAGCGTTGGAGGGGCGGGAGAGGTAGATACGCAGTATTTT	CSVGGAGEVDTQYF
TRBJ2-2	.	TRBV5-1	few	TGTGCCAGCTCACCATTTAACACCGGGGAGCTGTTTTTT	CASSPFNTGELFF
TRBJ2-7	TRBD1	TRBV4-1	.	TGCGCCAGCAGCCAATACCGGACAGGCGAGCAGTACTTC	CASSQYRTGEQYF
TRBJ2-1	TRBD2	TRBV6-5	.	TGTGTCAGCAGTTCGTCGGTAGCGGGAGGGCCAGATGAGCAGTTCTTC	CVSSSSVAGGPDEQFF
TRBJ2-7	.	TRBV9	few	TGTGCCAGCAGCGTAGTAATCAGGGACTACGAGCAGTACTTC	CASSVVIRDYEQYF
TRBJ2-3	TRBD2	TRBV29-1	many	TGCAGCGTTGAAAGAGCGGGAGGGGCAGATACGCAGTATTTT	CSVERAGGADTQYF
TRBJ2-7	TRBD2	TRBV7-2	few	TGTGCCAGCAGCTCCCCTGGGGCGGGAGGGTTCTACGAGCAGTACTTC	CASSSPGAGGFYEQYF
TRBJ2-5	.	TRBV5-1	.	TGCGCCAGCAGCTCGATGACAGGCTCCCAAGAGACCCAGTACTTC	CASSSMTGSQETQYF
TRBJ1-2	TRBD1	TRBV27	.	TGTGCCAGCAGTCCCCTGTCAGGGGGCGGCAACTATGGCTACACCTTC	CASSPLSGGGNYGYTF
TRBJ1-2	.	TRBV30	.	TGTGCCTGGAGTACCGGGCCTCATGGCTACACCTTC	CAWSTGPHGYTF
TRBJ2-2	.	TRBV11-3	.	TGTGCCAGCAGCTTAGGGTTGGGAAACACCGGGGAGCTGTTTTTT	CASSLGLGNTGELFF
TRBJ2-4	.	TRBV6-5	few	TGTGCCAGCAGTTACGCTGGGACTGAAAACATTCAGTACTTC	CASSYAGTENIQYF
TRBJ2-7	.	TRBV11-2	few	TGTGCCAGCAGCCCCGGGGCCTACTACGAGCAGTACTTC	CASSPGAYYEQYF
TRBJ1-1	.	TRBV7-9	.	TGTGCCAGCAGACCCAGGGGAGGGCACACTGAAGCTTTCTTT	CASRPRGGHTEAFF
TRBJ2-1	TRBD2	TRBV12-3/TRBV12-4	.	TGTGCCAGCAGTTTGAGGACTAGCGGGAGCGGTGAGCAGTTCTTC	CASSLRTSGSGEQFF
TRBJ2-4	TRBD2	TRBV25-1	.	TGTGCCAGCAGTTCGGGGAGGGGAGCCAAAAACATTCAGTACTTC	CASSSGRGAKNIQYF
TRBJ2-7	.	TRBV29-1	.	TGCAGCGTTGAAGGACAGACTCCTTACGAGCAGTACTTC	CSVEGQTPYEQYF
TRBJ1-1	.	TRBV5-1	few	TGCGCCAGCAGCTTTCGGGACCTGAACACTGAAGCTTTCTTT	CASSFRDLNTEAFF
TRBJ2-3	TRBD2	TRBV11-2	few	TGTGCCAGCAGCTTGAAACCTACTAGCGGGGGGGCCTATACAGATACGCAGTATTTT	CASSLKPTSGGAYTDTQYF
TRBJ2-7	.	TRBV4-1	few	TGCGCCAGCAGCCTCACAGGGCACGAGCAGTACTTC	CASSLTGHEQYF
TRBJ2-1	.	TRBV7-3	.	TGTGCCAGCAGCTTAAACGGCCGAGCAAAGAGCGGACCCTTCTACAATGAGCAGTTCTTC	CASSLNGRAKSGPFYNEQFF
TRBJ2-1	TRBD2	TRBV20-1	few	TGCAGTGCTAGAGTCACTAGCGGGAGGGCCTACAATGAGCAGTTCTTC	CSARVTSGRAYNEQFF
TRBJ2-3	TRBD1	TRBV25-1	few	TGTGCCAGCAGTGAATCGGGCAGGGGGCGGACAGATACGCAGTATTTT	CASSESGRGRTDTQYF
TRBJ2-1	.	TRBV12-3/TRBV12-4	.	TGTGCCAGCACCCTCGCCTCCCGGGCGTTCTTC	CASTLASRAFF
TRBJ2-5	.	TRBV25-1	few	TGTGCCAGCAGCTCGGGACTGACCGGGGAGACCCAGTACTTC	CASSSGLTGETQYF
TRBJ2-1	TRBD2	TRBV6-1	few	TGTGCCAGCGAAAGGTGGGCTAGCGGCGACAATGAGCAGTTCTTC	CASERWASGDNEQFF
TRBJ2-2	.	TRBV5-1	few	TGCGCCAGCAGCGTTACCGGGACAAAGAACACCGGGGAGCTGTTTTTT	CASSVTGTKNTGELFF
TRBJ2-1	.	TRBV2	.	TGTGCCAGCAGTGGCCGGGACATTACTTGGAGCTCCTACAATGAGCAGTTCTTC	CASSGRDITWSSYNEQFF
TRBJ2-2	TRBD2	TRBV7-2	few	TGTGCCAGCAGCTTTAGCGGGGGGAACACCGGGGAGCTGTTTTTT	CASSFSGGNTGELFF
TRBJ1-2	TRBD1	TRBV12-3/TRBV12-4	.	TGTGCCAGCAGTACCCGGACAGGGACCTATGGCTACACCTTC	CASSTRTGTYGYTF
TRBJ2-4	.	TRBV2	few	TGTGCCAGCAGGAGGGACCAGGAGTACTTC	CASRRDQEYF
TRBJ2-1	.	TRBV7-9	.	TGTGCCAGCAGCTCCCCTAGGGGACCTGTCAGGAATGAGCAGTTCTTC	CASSSPRGPVRNEQFF
TRBJ2-3	.	TRBV12-3/TRBV12-4	many	TGTGCCAGCTCACCATCGGGTACGCAGTATTTT	CASSPSGTQYF